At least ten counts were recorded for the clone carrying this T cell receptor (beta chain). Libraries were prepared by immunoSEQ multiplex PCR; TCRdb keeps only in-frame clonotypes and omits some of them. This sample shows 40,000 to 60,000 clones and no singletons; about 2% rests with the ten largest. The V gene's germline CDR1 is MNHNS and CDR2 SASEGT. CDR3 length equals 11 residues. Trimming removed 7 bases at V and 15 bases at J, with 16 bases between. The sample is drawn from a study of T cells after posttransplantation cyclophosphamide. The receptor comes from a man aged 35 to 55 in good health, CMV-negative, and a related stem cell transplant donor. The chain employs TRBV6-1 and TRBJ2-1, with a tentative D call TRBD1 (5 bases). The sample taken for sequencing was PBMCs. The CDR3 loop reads CASIPEGVWFF. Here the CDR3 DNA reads TGTGCCAGCATCCCGGAAGGGGTTTGGTTCTTC.